Shown below are 29 T cell receptor beta chains from a single sample sequenced in a study of shared clonotypes between healthy human individuals (dated by TCRdb to about 2020). The library came from the immunoSEQ multiplex PCR assay. TCRdb's version of the immuneACCESS table is confined to in-frame rearrangements and falls short of the full clone set. An unresolved V gene accounts for under half of the shortfall where checked; the remainder is of unknown origin. For this sample the table gives around 2,000,000 clones, of which approximately 94% were detected only once. The ten largest make up roughly 1.1% of the sample. CD8 naive samples were CD45RO-negative cells positively selected for CCR7, giving a CD45RA+CCR7+ population that excluded TemRA cells. Sequenced: naive CD8+ T cells sorted from blood. The sample's cell subset or site label, in plain terms: CD45RA+CCR7+. All receptors derive from a man in his late teens or twenties in good health.

V usage is TRBV7-8 and J usage is TRBJ2-5; tentative D call: TRBD1 (6 bases). Per germline, CDR1 SGHVS and CDR2 FQNEAQ. The CDR3 is 14 amino acids. V was cut by 4 bases and J by 0 bases, with 9 bases left in between. The CDR3 bases are TGTGCCAGCAGCTCCGGACAGTACCAAGAGACCCAGTACTTC. Its protein product is CASSSGQYQETQYF.

This clone appeared a single time. Different DNA sequences within this sample yield the same CDR3. The chain joins TRBV14 to TRBJ2-3; no firm D call. Trimming cost V 0 bases and J 1 base, with 2 bases left between them. CDR3 length: 13 residues. Germline lookup yields CDR1 SGHDN and CDR2 FVKESK. The CDR3 is CASSQDRTDTQYF. CDR3 bases: TGTGCCAGCAGCCAAGACCGCACAGATACGCAGTATTTT.

The V call is TRBV15, the J call TRBJ1-4; D possibly corresponds to TRBD1 (5 bases). The CDR3 is made up of 17 amino acids. V gave up 0 bases and J gave up 8 bases, with 19 bases separating them. The germline gives CDR1 LNHNV, CDR2 YYDKDF (reference sequence). CDR3 protein: CATSRDPASTGAEKLFF. In DNA form, the CDR3 reads TGTGCCACCAGCAGAGACCCCGCCTCGACCGGGGCGGAAAAACTGTTTTTT.

Here the CDR3 reads CASSQTSENTDTQYF. DNA of the CDR3: TGTGCCAGCAGCCAAACTAGCGAGAACACAGATACGCAGTATTTT. The genes are TRBV7-9 and TRBJ2-3; 7 bases are a match to TRBD2. V lost 5 bases, J lost 2 bases, and 7 bases stayed unmatched. Germline loops: CDR1 SEHNR, CDR2 FQNEAQ (reference sequence). The CDR3 is 15 amino acids.

This clone was detected only once. The genes are TRBV5-1 and TRBJ1-1; 8 bases agree with TRBD1. The CDR3 extends over 15 amino acids. J gave up 5 bases and V 4 bases, and 10 bases lay outside the gene matches. Germline V CDR1 and CDR2: SGHRS, YFSETQ. The CDR3 DNA reads as TGCGCCAGCAGCCAAAGTCAGGGGGCGAGAACTGAAGCTTTCTTT. Translation: CASSQSQGARTEAFF.

This chain joins TRBV7-3 and TRBJ1-2, with D hard to call. The CDR3 has 15 amino acids. CDR1 SGHTA and CDR2 FQGTGA come from the germline V gene. Deletions cut 6 bases from V and 5 bases from J, with 19 bases between. The CDR3 spells CASSPTERSLYGYTF. The CDR3 DNA follows: TGTGCCAGCAGTCCGACCGAGAGGTCACTATATGGCTACACCTTC.

The chain recombines TRBV27 with TRBJ2-7; D possibly uses TRBD1 or TRBD2 (5 bases each). Germline V gene data show CDR1 as MNHEY and CDR2 as SMNVEV (reference sequence). The CDR3 is made up of 13 amino acids. V dropped 7 bases and J dropped 2 bases, with 12 bases sitting between them. Here the CDR3 DNA reads TGTGCCAGCATCGGAAGGGGACCCTACGAGCAGTACTTC. The encoded protein is CASIGRGPYEQYF.

This CDR3 is CASSIAPTEAFF. CDR3 in DNA: TGTGCCAGTAGTATAGCGCCAACTGAAGCTTTCTTT. J is TRBJ1-1 and V is TRBV19, with D unresolved. The V and J ends lost 1 base and 5 bases respectively, with 5 bases between them. There are 12 residues in the CDR3. Germline-derived CDR1 and CDR2 are LNHDA and SQIVND (reference sequence).

V is TRBV5-6 and J is TRBJ1-6; D not resolved. CDR3 length: 14 residues. The V gene's germline CDR1 is SGHDT and CDR2 YYEEEE. The V and J ends lost 4 bases and 7 bases respectively, with 12 bases between them. The CDR3 is CASSPTGYNSPLHF. CDR3 bases: TGTGCCAGCAGCCCCACGGGTTACAATTCACCCCTCCACTTT.

This rearrangement joins TRBV13 to TRBJ2-7; no clear D. V was shortened by 0 bases and J by 4 bases, with 7 bases between the two germline ends. Germline V gene data show CDR1 as PRHDT and CDR2 as FYEKMQ (reference sequence). The CDR3 loop spans 13 amino acids. CDR3 region: CASSLGSKYEQYF. In DNA, the CDR3 is TGTGCCAGCAGCTTAGGCAGCAAATACGAGCAGTACTTC.

V is TRBV9 and J is TRBJ1-1; D might be TRBD1 (6 bases). Germline assignment: CDR1 SGDLS and CDR2 YYNGEE. The CDR3 consists of 14 residues. Trimming pared 2 bases from V and 1 base from J, leaving 9 bases between. Here the CDR3 reads CASSVGQWNTEAFF. CDR3 nucleotides: TGTGCCAGCAGCGTTGGACAGTGGAACACTGAAGCTTTCTTT.

This chain joins TRBV7-6 and TRBJ1-1; TRBD1 aligns across 9 bases. This CDR3 has 14 amino acids. Germline V gene sequence: CDR1 SGHVS, CDR2 FNYEAQ. Trimming cost V 11 bases and J 6 bases; bases outside gene matches: 13. The CDR3 region has the DNA TGTGCCTCAACGGAGGGGACAGGGATCTCTGAAGCTTTCTTT. Residues: CASTEGTGISEAFF.

This CDR3 is CASSFPRLVAFF. CDR3 nucleotide sequence: TGTGCCAGCAGCTTCCCACGACTTGTAGCTTTCTTT. The rearrangement links TRBV7-2 to TRBJ1-1; D uncertain. Germline loops: CDR1 SGHTA, CDR2 FQGNSA. The length of the CDR3 is 12 residues. The V gene lost 3 bases and the J gene lost 10 bases, with 12 bases spanning the gap.

The chain couples TRBV27 to TRBJ2-3; D uncertain. Germline V gives CDR1 MNHEY, CDR2 SMNVEV (reference sequence). V was cut by 2 bases and J by 5 bases, with 14 bases left in between. The CDR3 totals 15 residues. This CDR3 is CASSLDPGALDTQYF. As DNA, the CDR3 is TGTGCCAGCAGTTTAGACCCCGGAGCATTAGATACGCAGTATTTT.

The chain couples TRBV6-1 to TRBJ1-5; a weak D match, TRBD1 (6 bases). V lost 6 bases and J lost 9, with 15 bases in between. The CDR3 consists of 13 residues. Germline V lookup: CDR1 MNHNS, CDR2 SASEGT. DNA of the CDR3: TGTGCCAGCAGGGGGGGCCCAGAGAGGCCCCAGCATTTT. Translation gives CASRGGPERPQHF.

This clone was seen once. The gene calls are TRBV4-1 and TRBJ2-5, with a possible D match to TRBD1 (6 bases). Deletions cut 3 bases from V and 5 bases from J, with 16 bases between. The CDR3 is 15 amino acids. The germline CDR1 and CDR2 sequences are MGHRA and YSYEKL. CDR3 DNA sequence: TGCGCCAGCAGCCAGGAGGTGGGGGCCGGTGAGACCCAGTACTTC. The encoded protein is CASSQEVGAGETQYF.

This chain links TRBV6-4 with TRBJ1-1, with D possibly TRBD1 on 5 matching bases. The CDR3 sequence is 14 residues long. Per the germline V gene, CDR1 is MRHNA and CDR2 is SNTAGT. V lost 4 bases and J 6 bases, leaving 15 bases between the germline ends. The DNA of the CDR3 is TGTGCCAGCAGTGTTGGCAGGGAGGCCCCTGAAGCTTTCTTT. Translation: CASSVGREAPEAFF.

The chain combines TRBV29-1 with TRBJ2-7; 12 bases match TRBD1. The CDR3 loop spans 14 amino acids. Germline-derived CDR1 and CDR2 are SQVTM and ANQGSEA. Unmatched junction bases numbered 5, after V lost 3 bases and J lost 5 bases. The CDR3 protein is CSVDPGQGANEQYF. The CDR3 DNA reads as TGCAGCGTTGACCCGGGACAGGGGGCTAACGAGCAGTACTTC.

About this clone: The same CDR3 can be traced to other DNA sequences in this sample. This chain uses TRBV7-9 with TRBJ2-7; tentatively, D is TRBD1 or TRBD2 (5 bases each). V lost 6 bases and J lost 3, with 15 bases in between. Germline V gives CDR1 SEHNR, CDR2 FQNEAQ (reference sequence). The CDR3 is 14 residues long. Here the CDR3 reads CASSQPGPSYEQYF. The DNA for the CDR3 is TGTGCCAGCAGTCAACCGGGGCCCAGCTACGAGCAGTACTTC.

The V and J genes are TRBV5-6 and TRBJ1-1; D unresolved. Germline V gives CDR1 SGHDT, CDR2 YYEEEE. The CDR3 runs 11 residues. Trimming stripped 5 bases from V and 3 bases from J, with 5 bases between. CDR3: CASRADTEAFF. CDR3 nucleotide sequence: TGTGCCAGCAGGGCTGACACTGAAGCTTTCTTT.

This rearrangement joins TRBV7-9 to TRBJ1-1; no clear D gene. The CDR3 covers 14 residues. The V end was cut by 0 bases, the J end by 1 base, with 6 bases between. The V gene's germline CDR1 is SEHNR and CDR2 FQNEAQ (reference sequence). The CDR3: CASSLAERNTEAFF. The CDR3 bases are TGTGCCAGCAGCTTAGCGGAACGGAACACTGAAGCTTTCTTT.

This chain uses TRBV4-1 with TRBJ1-1, with 8 bases fitting TRBD1. The CDR3 is made up of 15 amino acids. The germline gives CDR1 MGHRA, CDR2 YSYEKL. V trimming: 4 bases; J trimming: 0 bases; junction bases outside the gene matches: 4. The CDR3 DNA reads as TGCGCCAGCAGCCTCCGACAGGGGATGAACACTGAAGCTTTCTTT. It yields the protein CASSLRQGMNTEAFF.

This chain joins TRBV4-1 and TRBJ2-7; either TRBD1 or TRBD2 may supply D (5 bases each). The length of the CDR3 is 14 residues. Germline CDR1 is MGHRA and CDR2 is YSYEKL. V lost 1 base to trimming and J lost 5 bases, with 12 bases between them. The DNA of the CDR3 is TGCGCCAGCAGCCAAGTGGGGGTTATGGACGAGCAGTACTTC. Translating it yields CASSQVGVMDEQYF.

The gene calls are TRBV1 and TRBJ2-4; TRBD2, as called in the table, went unchecked against the DNA. TRBV1 corresponds to a pseudogene. This CDR3 contains 21 residues. The CDR3 DNA follows: TGCACCAGCAGCCAAGATAGGAGCGGGACGACACCCTTCTTCGCCAAAAACATTCAGTACTTC. Amino acids: CTSSQDRSGTTPFFAKNIQYF.

V is TRBV4-3 and J is TRBJ2-1; D may match TRBD1 or TRBD2 (5 bases each). The CDR3 runs 17 residues. Germline V lookup: CDR1 LGHNA, CDR2 YSLEER. V was cut by 0 bases and J by 4 bases, with 16 bases left in between. The chain's CDR3 is CASSQDGAGTPYNEQFF. DNA of the CDR3: TGCGCCAGCAGCCAAGATGGGGCAGGGACCCCGTACAATGAGCAGTTCTTC.

The V and J genes are TRBV11-2 and TRBJ1-4; D possibly corresponds to TRBD1 (6 bases). Trimming pared 2 bases from V and 2 bases from J, leaving 18 bases between. Germline CDR1 reads SGHAT; CDR2 reads FQNNGV. This CDR3 region has 18 residues. The CDR3 sequence is CASSLTVISGATNEKLFF. As DNA, the CDR3 is TGTGCCAGCAGCTTAACCGTAATTTCGGGGGCGACTAATGAAAAACTGTTTTTT.

The chain combines TRBV11-2 with TRBJ2-3; the match to TRBD1 covers 8 bases. There are 15 residues in the CDR3. CDR1 SGHAT and CDR2 FQNNGV come from the germline V gene. Germline trimming cut 5 bases from V and 3 bases from J; bases unmatched to any gene: 7. CDR3: CASSPGTGITDTQYF. The CDR3, as DNA: TGTGCCAGCAGCCCAGGGACAGGCATAACAGATACGCAGTATTTT. Together with reference TRBV11-2 and TRBJ2-3, the CDR3 gives the full variable domain: EAGVAQSPRYKIIEKRQSVAFWCNPISGHATLYWYQQILGQGPKLLIQFQNNGVVDDSQLPKDRFSAERLKGVDSTLKIQPAKLEDSAVYLCASSPGTGITDTQYFGPGTRLTVL.

The rearrangement joins TRBV7-9 to TRBJ2-3; no definite D call. This CDR3 comprises 18 residues. Trimming left V 2 bases short and J 0 bases short, with 18 bases between. Per germline, CDR1 SEHNR and CDR2 FQNEAQ (reference sequence). The CDR3 nucleotides read TGTGCCAGCAGCTTACCATCCCAGCTGATTTCTAGCACAGATACGCAGTATTTT. Encoded protein: CASSLPSQLISSTDTQYF.

This chain links TRBV2 with TRBJ2-7, with D unresolved. The CDR3 covers 13 residues. The V and J ends lost 10 bases and 0 bases respectively, with 13 bases between them. Germline CDR1 and CDR2: SNHLY and FYNNEI. In DNA, the CDR3 is TGTGCCATACATTTAGGAGACTCCTACGAGCAGTACTTC. Its translation: CAIHLGDSYEQYF.